These 4 T cell receptor beta chains originate from one sample sequenced in a study of OX40 agonist ivuxolimab in advanced cancers. Generated by immunoSEQ multiplex PCR, the TCRdb table keeps only in-frame clones and is missing some. The sample shows over 60,000 clones, around 82% of them seen only once. The source material was CD4+ or CD8+ T cells sorted from blood, sampled in a trial of the OX40 agonist ivuxolimab. These receptors came from an adult with an advanced solid tumor such as melanoma, head and neck, liver or kidney cancer.

V usage is TRBV7-7 and J usage is TRBJ2-3; D may be TRBD2 (6 bases). The germline gives CDR1 SSHAT, CDR2 FNYEAQ (reference sequence). The CDR3 length is 15 residues. V dropped 1 base and J dropped 2 bases, with 10 bases sitting between them. CDR3 sequence (DNA): TGTGCCAGCAGCTTAGGGGGGGAACCCACAGATACGCAGTATTTT. Translating it yields CASSLGGEPTDTQYF.

This clone turned up a few times. The genes are TRBV5-5 and TRBJ2-7; D not resolved. Trimming removed 4 bases at V and 3 bases at J, with 5 bases between. Germline assignment: CDR1 SGHKS and CDR2 YYEKEE (reference sequence). The CDR3 is 11 amino acids. CDR3 DNA: TGTGCCAGCAGCCAAAACTACGAGCAGTACTTC. It yields the protein CASSQNYEQYF.

The chain recombines TRBV6-5 with TRBJ2-5; TRBD2 matches at 7 bases. The J call may be incorrect, as the DNA end agrees better with TRBJ2-7. The CDR3 is made up of 15 amino acids. Germline V gene sequence: CDR1 MNHEY, CDR2 SVGAGI. The CDR3, as DNA: TGTGCCAGCACGAATAGCCGGGGCGGGGGATACGAGCAGTACTTC. Its translation is CASTNSRGGGYEQYF.

V gene TRBV5-4 combines with J gene TRBJ1-2; TRBD1 is a possible D gene (6 bases). The CDR3 consists of 16 residues. The V and J ends lost 4 bases and 5 bases respectively, with 21 bases between them. Germline CDR1 and CDR2: SGHNT and YYREEE (reference sequence). The CDR3, as DNA: TGTGCCAGCAGCCCCGGAGCCGTAGGACAGCAGTATGGCTACACCTTC. This translates into CASSPGAVGQQYGYTF.